Below are 27 T cell receptor beta chains sequenced from a single sample in a study of T-cell reconstitution after alpha-beta-depleted transplantation in children. Unique molecular identifiers were incorporated during preparation of the TCRbeta library. TCRdb ran MiXCR on the PCR reads and lists one entry per CDR3 protein. The table shows more than 150,000 distinct CDR3 sequences, with about 6.4% occurring only once. The specimen comprised PBMCs from the stem cell graft donor, sampled from the stem cell graft. The receptors come from a human donor who donated a stem cell graft to a child with Wiskott-Aldrich syndrome.

This clonotype was seen repeatedly, ten times or more. V and J are TRBV28 and TRBJ2-1, with 13 bases identical to TRBD2. CDR3 size: 17 residues. Per germline, CDR1 MDHEN and CDR2 SYDVKM. Trimming removed 3 bases from V and 6 bases from J; junction bases left unmatched: 8. CDR3 loop: CASSLGTSGGVINEQFF. The CDR3 DNA follows: TGTGCCAGCAGTTTGGGAACTAGCGGGGGGGTTATCAATGAGCAGTTCTTC.

This clonotype came up many times. The rearrangement links TRBV2 to TRBJ2-1; D possibly corresponds to TRBD1 (5 bases). This CDR3 has 14 amino acids. Trimming pared 1 base from V and 5 bases from J, leaving 9 bases between. Germline assignment: CDR1 SNHLY and CDR2 FYNNEI. The CDR3 nucleotides are TGTGCCAGCAGTGAAGTCAGGGCCGACAATGAGCAGTTCTTC. This sequence encodes CASSEVRADNEQFF.

This clonotype appeared many times. The chain carries TRBV3-1 and TRBJ1-6; maybe TRBD1 (5 bases). V was trimmed by 2 bases and J by 12 bases, leaving 14 bases between them. Germline assignment: CDR1 LGHDT and CDR2 YNNKEL (reference sequence). The CDR3 is 14 amino acids. CDR3 sequence reads: CASSQNSGIRPLHF. CDR3 nucleotide sequence: TGTGCCAGCAGCCAAAATTCAGGGATCCGACCCCTCCACTTT. The variable domain in full, completed from reference TRBV3-1 and TRBJ1-6, reads DTAVSQTPKYLVTQMGNDKSIKCEQNLGHDTMYWYKQDSKKFLKIMFSYNNKELIINETVPNRFSPKSPDKAHLNLHINSLELGDSAVYFCASSQNSGIRPLHFGNGTRLTVT.

To note about this clonotype: With a much larger clone just one base away, this may be a read error. The CDR3 region is CSAVGGNSNQHQHF. In DNA form, the CDR3 reads TGCAGTGCCGTGGGAGGGAATAGCAATCAGCACCAGCATTTT. The J gene is TRBJ1-5, the V gene TRBV20-1; unclear D gene. CDR1 and CDR2 from the germline V gene are DFQATT and SNEGSKA (reference sequence). The CDR3 has 14 residues.

This clonotype appeared many times. The chain links TRBV24-1 to TRBJ2-1; weak D call: TRBD2 (5 bases). Trimming stripped 2 bases from V and 8 bases from J, with 18 bases between. CDR3 length: 16 amino acids. CDR1 KGHDR and CDR2 SFDVKD come from the germline V gene. CDR3 sequence reads: CATSDWVGGPGDEQFF. The CDR3 bases are TGTGCCACCAGTGATTGGGTAGGTGGACCCGGGGATGAGCAGTTCTTC.

This clonotype was counted many times. The chain joins TRBV11-2 to TRBJ1-6; unclear D gene. Germline CDR1 is SGHAT and CDR2 is FQNNGV. Trimming stripped 3 bases from V and 7 bases from J, with 13 bases between. CDR3 size: 15 residues. The CDR3 spells CASSFRRPQNSPLHF. The CDR3 region has the DNA TGTGCCAGCAGCTTTCGGAGACCGCAAAATTCACCCCTCCACTTT.

This clonotype has at least ten counts. The chain recombines TRBV5-8 with TRBJ2-5; 9 bases are shared with TRBD1. The J segment lost 5 bases and the V segment lost 5 bases, leaving 16 bases of the junction unmatched. The germline gives CDR1 SGHTS, CDR2 YDEGEE. This CDR3 has 17 residues. Here the CDR3 reads CASRYRGGTGRIETQYF. The DNA of the CDR3 is TGTGCCAGCAGATATCGAGGCGGGACAGGGCGGATCGAGACCCAGTACTTC.

This clonotype has a count of ten or more. The rearrangement links TRBV6-4 to TRBJ1-2, with TRBD1 matching over 10 bases. Unmatched junction bases numbered 9, after V lost 0 bases and J lost 8 bases. Germline V lookup: CDR1 MRHNA, CDR2 SNTAGT. The CDR3 consists of 16 residues. CDR3 sequence reads: CASSDSYRGTGEGYTF. CDR3 in DNA: TGTGCCAGCAGTGACTCTTACCGTGGGACAGGGGAAGGCTACACCTTC.

In this sample, this clonotype turned up many times. This chain connects TRBV29-1 to TRBJ2-2; no firm D call. This CDR3 contains 13 residues. V shed 7 bases and J shed 5 bases, with 14 bases lying between them. Germline lookup yields CDR1 SQVTM and CDR2 ANQGSEA. The DNA for the CDR3 is TGCAGCGGAGCCCCAGGCGGTACCGGGGAGCTGTTTTTT. Translating it yields CSGAPGGTGELFF.

The V and J genes are TRBV5-5 and TRBJ1-2, with D unresolved. This CDR3 contains 15 residues. Germline lookup yields CDR1 SGHKS and CDR2 YYEKEE (reference sequence). With 0 bases removed from V and 0 bases from J, the gap between germline ends came to 9 bases. The DNA for the CDR3 is TGTGCCAGCAGCTTGGGACCGGAGACTAACTATGGCTACACCTTC. Translating gives CASSLGPETNYGYTF.

This clonotype has a count of ten or more. The V call is TRBV4-3, the J call TRBJ2-7, with D possibly matching TRBD1 (6 bases). The length of the CDR3 is 17 residues. V lost 4 bases and J 2 bases, leaving 21 bases between the germline ends. CDR1 and CDR2 from the germline V gene are LGHNA and YSLEER. The CDR3 DNA is TGCGCCAGCAGCCCCCCACAGGTAACAGGGACGGCCTACGAGCAGTACTTC. Amino acids: CASSPPQVTGTAYEQYF.

This clonotype was found many times. This sequence joins TRBV4-1 and TRBJ2-2; possible D gene TRBD2, 5 bases. The length of the CDR3 is 15 residues. The germline V and J ends were trimmed by 8 bases and 1 base, with 14 bases remaining between them. Germline V gene lookup returns CDR1 MGHRA and CDR2 YSYEKL. As DNA, the CDR3 is TGCGCCAGCTCGGGGTCCGAGATGAACACCGGGGAGCTGTTTTTT. Its protein is CASSGSEMNTGELFF.

This clonotype was counted at least ten times. This chain connects TRBV24-1 to TRBJ1-1; D unresolved. CDR1 and CDR2 (germline): KGHDR, SFDVKD. Trimming removed 3 bases at V and 1 base at J, with 5 bases between. The CDR3 totals 13 residues. Here the CDR3 DNA reads TGTGCCACCAGTGATGCAGGGAACACTGAAGCTTTCTTT. Protein sequence: CATSDAGNTEAFF.

This clonotype was detected many times. The rearrangement links TRBV6-4 to TRBJ2-3; either TRBD1 or TRBD2 may fit D (6 bases each). CDR3 length: 14 amino acids. Germline-derived CDR1 and CDR2 are MRHNA and SNTAGT. Trimming took off 4 bases at V and 4 bases at J, with 12 bases between the two ends. Written as DNA, the CDR3 is TGTGCCAGCAGTGCGGGGGCGCATGCAGATACGCAGTATTTT. Translation: CASSAGAHADTQYF.

This clonotype was counted many times. The J gene is TRBJ1-1, the V gene TRBV5-1, with D possibly being TRBD1 (6 bases). There are 15 residues in the CDR3. The germline V gene has CDR1 SGHRS and CDR2 YFSETQ. Trimming removed 0 bases at V and 0 bases at J, with 9 bases between. The DNA of the CDR3 is TGCGCCAGCAGCTTGGCCGGGGGCCTGAACACTGAAGCTTTCTTT. Translated, it gives CASSLAGGLNTEAFF.

This clonotype was observed a few times. The V gene is TRBV7-2, the J gene TRBJ1-2; D is ambiguous. The V and J ends lost 5 bases and 5 bases respectively, with 18 bases between them. From germline, CDR1 is SGHTA and CDR2 FQGNSA. The CDR3 has 15 amino acids. The CDR3 reads CASSRDGRTPYGYTF. The CDR3 nucleotides are TGTGCCAGCAGCCGAGATGGCCGAACCCCATATGGCTACACCTTC. The variable domain in full, with the rest retrieved from reference TRBV7-2 and TRBJ1-2, is GAGVSQSPSNKVTEKGKDVELRCDPISGHTALYWYRQSLGQGLEFLIYFQGNSAPDKSGLPSDRFSAERTGGSVSTLTIQRTQQEDSAVYLCASSRDGRTPYGYTFGSGTRLTVV.

There are many counts of this clonotype. The genes are TRBV6-5 and TRBJ1-5, with D maybe TRBD1 (5 bases). The CDR3 has 16 residues. Trimming cost V 6 bases and J 5 bases, with 20 bases left between them. Germline V gene lookup returns CDR1 MNHEY and CDR2 SVGAGI. The CDR3 spells CASRSRGGGTDQPQHF. The DNA for the CDR3 is TGTGCCAGCAGGTCCCGGGGAGGAGGGACGGATCAGCCCCAGCATTTT.

This clonotype was seen ten or more times. This chain joins TRBV3-1 and TRBJ2-3; maybe TRBD1 (6 bases). Germline lookup yields CDR1 LGHDT and CDR2 YNNKEL (reference sequence). Trimming removed 1 base at V and 5 bases at J, with 10 bases between. The CDR3 has 14 amino acids. The CDR3 spells CASSQGQDGDTQYF. The CDR3 nucleotides read TGTGCCAGCAGCCAAGGACAGGATGGAGATACGCAGTATTTT.

This clonotype was recorded many times. The J gene is TRBJ2-5, the V gene TRBV5-1; 7 nucleotides align to TRBD1. Germline V gives CDR1 SGHRS, CDR2 YFSETQ. Losses at the gene ends were 4 bases for V and 0 bases for J; bases not matched to a gene: 3. CDR3 length equals 14 residues. CDR3 loop: CASSMGQYQETQYF. The CDR3 nucleotides are TGCGCCAGCAGCATGGGACAGTACCAAGAGACCCAGTACTTC.

Ten or more counts support this clonotype. This rearrangement joins TRBV5-1 to TRBJ1-1; D unresolved. Germline CDR1 SGHRS, CDR2 YFSETQ. The V end lost 4 bases, the J end lost 9 bases, and 13 bases lay between the germline ends. CDR3 size: 12 residues. CDR3 region: CASSPQGLKAFF. CDR3 DNA sequence: TGCGCCAGCAGCCCCCAAGGACTAAAAGCTTTCTTT.

This clonotype was counted at least ten times. J is TRBJ2-3 and V is TRBV4-1, with D unresolved. This CDR3 has 12 residues. Germline-derived CDR1 and CDR2 are MGHRA and YSYEKL. The ends were cut back, 1 base at V and 10 bases at J, with 9 bases in the middle. The CDR3 loop is CASSQGVKAQYF. The CDR3 coding sequence is TGCGCCAGCAGCCAAGGAGTAAAGGCGCAGTATTTT.

This clonotype was observed many times. J is TRBJ2-2 and V is TRBV20-1; 7 nucleotides line up with TRBD2. Germline loops: CDR1 DFQATT, CDR2 SNEGSKA (reference sequence). This CDR3 is built from 15 residues. Germline trimming cut 0 bases from V and 5 bases from J; bases unmatched to any gene: 6. For the CDR3, the DNA is TGCAGTGCTAGAGATCGCCGCGGGAGTACCGGGGAGCTGTTTTTT. Its translation is CSARDRRGSTGELFF.

This clonotype has at least ten counts. The chain recombines TRBV10-3 with TRBJ2-7, with D unresolved. V was pared by 2 bases and J by 0 bases, with 8 bases between. There are 14 residues in the CDR3. CDR1 ENHRY and CDR2 SYGVKD come from the germline V gene. CDR3 sequence reads: CAISEGRSSYEQYF. Here the CDR3 DNA reads TGTGCCATCAGTGAGGGCAGGAGCTCCTACGAGCAGTACTTC.

This clonotype was seen many times. The chain couples TRBV5-1 to TRBJ2-7, with D tentatively TRBD1 (6 bases). The CDR3 consists of 13 residues. Germline V lookup: CDR1 SGHRS, CDR2 YFSETQ. Trimming shortened V by 6 bases and J by 3 bases, and 13 bases separated the two germline ends. CDR3 in amino acids: CASNEGTFYEQYF. In DNA form, the CDR3 reads TGCGCCAGCAATGAAGGGACATTCTACGAGCAGTACTTC. The variable domain in full, completed from reference TRBV5-1 and TRBJ2-7, reads KAGVTQTPRYLIKTRGQQVTLSCSPISGHRSVSWYQQTPGQGLQFLFEYFSETQRNKGNFPGRFSGRQFSNSRSEMNVSTLELGDSALYLCASNEGTFYEQYFGPGTRLTVT.

Many counts were recorded for this clonotype. V gene TRBV9 combines with J gene TRBJ2-5, with D tentatively TRBD2 (5 bases). The CDR3 is made up of 15 amino acids. Germline CDR1 reads SGDLS; CDR2 reads YYNGEE. V was trimmed by 0 bases and J by 6 bases, leaving 15 bases between them. CDR3 bases: TGTGCCAGCAGCGTAGGGAAAGGAGGTGAGAAGACCCAGTACTTC. It codes for CASSVGKGGEKTQYF. Using reference TRBV9 and TRBJ2-5 for the parts outside the CDR3, the full variable domain is DSGVTQTPKHLITATGQRVTLRCSPRSGDLSVYWYQQSLDQGLQFLIQYYNGEERAKGNILERFSAQQFPDLHSELNLSSLELGDSALYFCASSVGKGGEKTQYFGPGTRLLVL.

The rearrangement links TRBV3-1 to TRBJ1-2; D gene uncertain. V gave up 3 bases and J gave up 10 bases, with 12 bases separating them. The CDR3 covers 12 residues. CDR1 and CDR2 (germline): LGHDT, YNNKEL (reference sequence). CDR3: CASSHPGNDYTF. In DNA, the CDR3 is TGTGCCAGCAGCCACCCCGGGAACGACTACACCTTC.

This clonotype was counted many times. The J gene is TRBJ2-7, the V gene TRBV20-1, with D unresolved. The V gene lost 0 bases and the J gene lost 1 base, with 16 bases spanning the gap. The germline CDR1 and CDR2 sequences are DFQATT and SNEGSKA (reference sequence). The length of the CDR3 is 16 residues. The CDR3 is CSARDLSTHSSYEQYF. CDR3 nucleotides: TGCAGTGCTAGAGATCTCTCGACACATAGTTCCTACGAGCAGTACTTC.